This TCR beta chain was observed in a study of blood T cell repertoires in COVID-19. The repertoire was sequenced with immunoSEQ multiplex PCR; TCRdb's copy has only in-frame clones and lacks some. The table lists approximately 51,000 clones, 80% to 90% of them singletons, with 5.5% to 7.5% in the top ten. Trimming shortened V by 6 bases and J by 8 bases, and 17 bases separated the two germline ends. The CDR3 length is 14 residues. CDR1 and CDR2 (germline): KGHSH, LQKENI. Sequencing was done on a sample of peripheral blood. The origin of this receptor is a man between 50 and 59 years old with active COVID-19. The rearrangement joins TRBV18 to TRBJ2-1; D possibly corresponds to TRBD2 (5 bases). The CDR3 sequence: CASSKADFGHEQFF. In nucleotides, the CDR3 is TGTGCCAGCTCCAAAGCGGATTTTGGGCATGAGCAGTTCTTC.